This T cell receptor (beta chain) originates from a study of neurological immune-mediated disorders. One entry per CDR3 protein, called by TCRdb with MiXCR from the 5' RACE reads. The sample shows roughly 60,000 distinct CDR3 sequences, about an eighth of them seen only once. CDR1 is SGHTA, CDR2 FQGNSA, per germline. CDR3 length: 15 residues. The trim removed 3 bases at V and 5 bases at J, leaving 8 bases unmatched. The sample taken for sequencing was PBMCs. The source of this sequence is a man between 60 and 70 years old in good health. The chain has TRBV7-2 and TRBJ2-3, with 7 positions matching TRBD2. CDR3: CASSLRASGLDTQYF. As DNA, the CDR3 is TGTGCCAGCAGCTTGAGGGCTAGCGGATTAGATACGCAGTATTTT.